This record covers a single T cell receptor beta chain. Assay used: immunoSEQ multiplex PCR; TCRdb lists only in-frame clones, some missing. Among about 460,000 clones listed, 80% to 90% were seen once. Treatment noted: some 19 received Ad26.COV2.S at low or high dose, single or two shots; several received placebo; per-sample allocation not given. Day 63 following the first vaccine or placebo injection was when the samples were taken. Boston supplied an adult donor aged 18-55 years. This sample was taken from a study of Ad26.COV2.S vaccination and SARS-CoV-2 variants. Whole-study context: Doses of Ad26.COV2.S were injected into muscle once or twice, 56 days apart.

V dropped 2 bases and J dropped 2 bases, with 11 bases sitting between them. In germline, CDR1 is MNHEY, CDR2 SVGAGI. The length of the CDR3 is 15 residues. Sequenced here: peripheral blood, sampled in a trial of Ad26.COV2.S vaccine versus placebo. The rearrangement joins TRBV6-5 to TRBJ2-3; D gene ambiguous. This receptor was taken from a person aged 18-65 years who received the Ad26.COV2.S COVID-19 vaccine or a placebo. The CDR3 DNA is TGTGCCAGCAGTTACCAGGAGAGACCCACAGATACGCAGTATTTT. This translates into CASSYQERPTDTQYF.